A single sample is the source of the 15 T cell receptor beta chains below, sequenced in a study of blood T cell repertoires in COVID-19. This table comes from immunoSEQ multiplex PCR, and its TCRdb copy is limited to in-frame clones, with some not included. The sample lists 250,000 to 350,000 clones; 75% to 90% were seen once. Sequenced: peripheral blood. These receptors came from an older woman with acute or convalescent COVID-19.

This chain links TRBV3-1 (or the pseudogene TRBV3-2) with TRBJ2-5; TRBD1 might be the D (5 bases). V lost 6 bases to trimming and J lost 5 bases, with 10 bases between them. Germline V gives CDR1 LGHDT, CDR2 YNNKEL (reference sequence). CDR3 size: 12 residues. The CDR3 nucleotides read TGTGCCAGCAGACAGGACGTGGAGACCCAGTACTTC. It encodes CASRQDVETQYF.

This clone has a handful of counts. Other nucleotide sequences from this sample produce the same CDR3. The gene calls are TRBV28 and TRBJ1-1; 7 bases agree with TRBD1. Germline V gene data show CDR1 as MDHEN and CDR2 as SYDVKM. Trimming removed 4 bases from V and 0 bases from J; junction bases left unmatched: 2. CDR3 length: 14 residues. CDR3 DNA: TGTGCCAGCAGTTCGGGACAGTTGAACACTGAAGCTTTCTTT. It is translated as CASSSGQLNTEAFF.

The chain is built from TRBV27 and TRBJ2-5; the match to TRBD1 covers 9 bases. The CDR3 totals 14 residues. CDR1 and CDR2 (germline): MNHEY, SMNVEV (reference sequence). V lost 8 bases and J lost 2; bases outside the gene matches: 6. CDR3 region: CASRGTGRQETQYF. The CDR3 DNA reads as TGTGCCAGCCGCGGGACAGGGCGGCAAGAGACCCAGTACTTC.

The chain employs TRBV28 and TRBJ1-1, with D unresolved. This CDR3 is 15 amino acids long. Trimming pared 3 bases from V and 7 bases from J, leaving 18 bases between. In germline, CDR1 is MDHEN, CDR2 SYDVKM. CDR3 sequence (DNA): TGTGCCAGCAGTTTCCCCTCGACGGCAGGCGATGAAGCTTTCTTT. Residues: CASSFPSTAGDEAFF.

Concerning this clone itself: This CDR3 is also generated by other DNA sequences in the sample. This chain uses TRBV19 with TRBJ1-5; TRBD1 might be the D (5 bases). The CDR3 contains 12 residues. Trimming removed 6 bases at V and 2 bases at J, with 5 bases between. The germline gives CDR1 LNHDA, CDR2 SQIVND (reference sequence). Here the CDR3 reads CASRQGNQPQHF. In nucleotides, the CDR3 is TGTGCCAGTAGACAGGGCAATCAGCCCCAGCATTTT.

This clone was recorded only once. CDR3 amino acids: CASSVDPPVPGLVNEQFF. DNA of the CDR3: TGTGCCAGCAGCGTAGACCCACCCGTCCCGGGACTAGTAAATGAGCAGTTCTTC. The J gene is TRBJ2-1, the V gene TRBV9, with 8 bases matching TRBD2. This CDR3 region has 18 residues. V shed 0 bases and J 7 bases; nucleotides not matched to a gene: 15. Germline V gene data show CDR1 as SGDLS and CDR2 as YYNGEE.

V is TRBV7-8 and J is TRBJ1-2, with a tentative D call TRBD1 (5 bases). V gave up 2 bases and J gave up 0 bases, with 10 bases separating them. CDR3 size: 15 residues. Germline CDR1 reads SGHVS; CDR2 reads FQNEAQ. CDR3 DNA: TGTGCCAGCAGCTTACAGGGTCTCCCTAACTATGGCTACACCTTC. Amino acids: CASSLQGLPNYGYTF.

In the case of this clone: At the DNA level, this CDR3 is encoded by other sequences in the same sample as well. J is TRBJ2-3 and V is TRBV4-3; no definite D call. From germline, CDR1 is LGHNA and CDR2 YSLEER. Trimming removed 0 bases from V and 2 bases from J, with 6 bases in between. There are 14 residues in the CDR3. The CDR3 coding sequence is TGCGCCAGCAGCCAAGACAGATTCACAGATACGCAGTATTTT. Protein: CASSQDRFTDTQYF.

The V and J genes are TRBV28 and TRBJ1-1, with D possibly matching TRBD1 (6 bases). The CDR3 consists of 13 residues. With 2 bases removed from V and 6 bases from J, the gap between germline ends came to 10 bases. CDR1 and CDR2 from the germline V gene are MDHEN and SYDVKM. CDR3 residues: CASSLNRASEAFF. CDR3 in DNA: TGTGCCAGCAGTTTAAACAGGGCTTCTGAAGCTTTCTTT.

This clone was counted only a few times. This chain links TRBV6-5 with TRBJ2-7; perhaps TRBD2 as D (5 bases). V was trimmed by 7 bases and J by 3 bases, leaving 13 bases between them. The germline V gene encodes CDR1 MNHEY and CDR2 SVGAGI. The CDR3 runs to 13 residues. Written as DNA, the CDR3 is TGTGCCAGCACTCCGGCGGGCAGCTACGAGCAGTACTTC. Protein: CASTPAGSYEQYF.

V gene TRBV18 combines with J gene TRBJ1-3; 7 nucleotides line up with TRBD1. Per germline, CDR1 KGHSH and CDR2 LQKENI. V lost 3 bases and J lost 2; bases outside the gene matches: 7. The CDR3 consists of 16 residues. The CDR3 region has the DNA TGTGCCAGCTCACCGGTCGGACAGGCGGCTGGAAACACCATATATTTT. The encoded protein is CASSPVGQAAGNTIYF.

The rearrangement links TRBV2 to TRBJ1-2; 8 bases match TRBD1. The CDR3 consists of 12 residues. The ends lost 4 bases at V and 7 bases at J; junction bases unmatched: 2. Looked up from germline, CDR1 is SNHLY and CDR2 is FYNNEI. CDR3 nucleotides: TGTGCCAGCAGTGCTGGACAGGGTGGCTACACCTTC. Translation: CASSAGQGGYTF.

The chain employs TRBV27 and TRBJ2-1, with 9 positions matching TRBD1. The trim removed 5 bases at V and 8 bases at J, leaving 7 bases unmatched. The CDR3 totals 14 residues. The germline V gene encodes CDR1 MNHEY and CDR2 SMNVEV (reference sequence). CDR3 residues: CASSPGQGTYEQFF. CDR3 sequence (DNA): TGTGCCAGCAGTCCGGGACAGGGAACGTATGAGCAGTTCTTC.

The V and J genes are TRBV7-9 and TRBJ1-2; TRBD1 matches at 7 bases. V gave up 5 bases and J gave up 6 bases; unmatched junction bases: 9. Germline CDR1 SEHNR, CDR2 FQNEAQ (reference sequence). CDR3 length: 14 amino acids. In DNA, the CDR3 is TGTGCCAGCAGCCCGATACAGGGGCTGGATGGCTACACCTTC. Protein product: CASSPIQGLDGYTF.

The chain employs TRBV12-3 or TRBV12-4 and TRBJ1-1, with a possible D match to TRBD1 (5 bases). The CDR3 loop spans 12 amino acids. Trimming left V 6 bases short and J 1 base short, with 6 bases between. The CDR3 protein is CASRDKNTEAFF. The DNA for the CDR3 is TGTGCCAGCAGGGACAAGAACACTGAAGCTTTCTTT.